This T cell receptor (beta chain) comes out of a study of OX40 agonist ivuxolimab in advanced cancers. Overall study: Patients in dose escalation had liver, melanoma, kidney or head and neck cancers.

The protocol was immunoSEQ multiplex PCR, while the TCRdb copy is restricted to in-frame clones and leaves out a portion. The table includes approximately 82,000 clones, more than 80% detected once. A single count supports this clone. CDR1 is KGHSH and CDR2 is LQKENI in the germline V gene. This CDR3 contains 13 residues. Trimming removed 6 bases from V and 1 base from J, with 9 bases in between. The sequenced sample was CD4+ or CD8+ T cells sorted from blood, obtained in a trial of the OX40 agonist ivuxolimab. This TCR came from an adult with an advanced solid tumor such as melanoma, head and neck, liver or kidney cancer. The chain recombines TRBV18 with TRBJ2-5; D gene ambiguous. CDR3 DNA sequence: TGTGCCAGCTCTCCCGCGGCCCAAGAGACCCAGTACTTC. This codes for CASSPAAQETQYF. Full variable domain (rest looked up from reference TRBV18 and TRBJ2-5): NAGVMQNPRHLVRRRGQEARLRCSPMKGHSHVYWYRQLPEEGLKFMVYLQKENIIDESGMPKERFSAEFPKEGPSILRIQQVVRGDSAAYFCASSPAAQETQYFGPGTRLLVL.